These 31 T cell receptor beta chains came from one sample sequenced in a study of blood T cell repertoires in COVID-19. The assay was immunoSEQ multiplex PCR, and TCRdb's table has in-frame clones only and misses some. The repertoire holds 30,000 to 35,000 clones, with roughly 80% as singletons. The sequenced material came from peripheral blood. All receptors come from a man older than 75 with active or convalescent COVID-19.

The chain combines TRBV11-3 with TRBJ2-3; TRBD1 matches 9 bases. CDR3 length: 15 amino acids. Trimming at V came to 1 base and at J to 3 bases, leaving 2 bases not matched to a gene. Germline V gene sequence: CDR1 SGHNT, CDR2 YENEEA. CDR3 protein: CASSLGTGVTDTQYF. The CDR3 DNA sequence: TGTGCCAGCAGCTTAGGGACAGGGGTAACAGATACGCAGTATTTT.

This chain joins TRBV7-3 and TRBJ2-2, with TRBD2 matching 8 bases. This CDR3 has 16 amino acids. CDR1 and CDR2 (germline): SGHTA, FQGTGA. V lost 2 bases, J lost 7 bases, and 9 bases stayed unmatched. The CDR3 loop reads CASSLAGGLLGGELFF. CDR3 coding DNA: TGTGCCAGCAGCTTAGCGGGAGGCCTCCTTGGCGGGGAGCTGTTTTTT.

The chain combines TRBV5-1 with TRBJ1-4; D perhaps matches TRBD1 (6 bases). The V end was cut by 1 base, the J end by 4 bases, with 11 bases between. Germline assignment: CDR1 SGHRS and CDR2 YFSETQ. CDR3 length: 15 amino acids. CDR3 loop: CASSLNTGFNEKLFF. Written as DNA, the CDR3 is TGCGCCAGCAGCTTGAATACAGGGTTTAATGAAAAACTGTTTTTT.

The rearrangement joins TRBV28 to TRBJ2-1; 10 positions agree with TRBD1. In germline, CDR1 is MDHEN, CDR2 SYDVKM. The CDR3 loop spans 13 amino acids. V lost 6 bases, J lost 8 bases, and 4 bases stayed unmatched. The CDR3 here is CASRDRGRDEQFF. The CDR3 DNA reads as TGTGCCAGCAGAGACAGGGGGCGGGATGAGCAGTTCTTC.

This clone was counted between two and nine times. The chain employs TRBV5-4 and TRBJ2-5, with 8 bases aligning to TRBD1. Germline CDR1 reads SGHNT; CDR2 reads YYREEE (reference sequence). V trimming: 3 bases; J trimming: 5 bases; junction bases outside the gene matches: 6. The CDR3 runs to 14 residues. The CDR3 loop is CASSSQGAGETQYF. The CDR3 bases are TGTGCCAGCAGCTCCCAGGGGGCGGGGGAGACCCAGTACTTC. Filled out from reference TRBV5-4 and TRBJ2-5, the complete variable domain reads ETGVTQSPTHLIKTRGQQVTLRCSSQSGHNTVSWYQQALGQGPQFIFQYYREEENGRGNFPPRFSGLQFPNYSSELNVNALELDDSALYLCASSSQGAGETQYFGPGTRLLVL.

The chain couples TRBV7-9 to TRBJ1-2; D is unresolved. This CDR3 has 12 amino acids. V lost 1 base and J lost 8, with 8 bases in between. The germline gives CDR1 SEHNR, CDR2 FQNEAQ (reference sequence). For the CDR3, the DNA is TGTGCCAGCAGCTTAGTGGCGGAAGGCTACACCTTC. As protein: CASSLVAEGYTF.

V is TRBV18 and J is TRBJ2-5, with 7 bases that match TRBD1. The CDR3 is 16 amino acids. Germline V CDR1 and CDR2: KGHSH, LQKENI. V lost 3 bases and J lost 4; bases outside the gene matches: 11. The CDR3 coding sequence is TGTGCCAGCTCACCGAATTACAGGGGATGGGGAGAGACCCAGTACTTC. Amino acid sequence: CASSPNYRGWGETQYF. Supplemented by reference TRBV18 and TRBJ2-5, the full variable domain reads NAGVMQNPRHLVRRRGQEARLRCSPMKGHSHVYWYRQLPEEGLKFMVYLQKENIIDESGMPKERFSAEFPKEGPSILRIQQVVRGDSAAYFCASSPNYRGWGETQYFGPGTRLLVL.

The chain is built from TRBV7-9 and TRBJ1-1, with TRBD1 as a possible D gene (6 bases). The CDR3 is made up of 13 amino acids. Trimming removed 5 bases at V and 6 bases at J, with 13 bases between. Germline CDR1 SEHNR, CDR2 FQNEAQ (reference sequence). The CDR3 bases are TGTGCCAGCAGCCGGACCGGGACATCTGAAGCTTTCTTT. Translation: CASSRTGTSEAFF.

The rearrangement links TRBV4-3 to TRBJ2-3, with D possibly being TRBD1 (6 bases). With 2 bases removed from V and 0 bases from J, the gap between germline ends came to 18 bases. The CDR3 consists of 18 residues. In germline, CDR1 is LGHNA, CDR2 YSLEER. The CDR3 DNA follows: TGCGCCAGCAGCCAAAGACAGGTGTACGTCCAAAGCACAGATACGCAGTATTTT. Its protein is CASSQRQVYVQSTDTQYF.

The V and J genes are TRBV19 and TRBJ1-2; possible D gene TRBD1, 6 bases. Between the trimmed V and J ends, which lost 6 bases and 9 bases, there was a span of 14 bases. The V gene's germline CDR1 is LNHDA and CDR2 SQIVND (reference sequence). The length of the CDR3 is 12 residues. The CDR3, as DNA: TGTGCCAGTAGCTACGCAGGGGATAGCTACACCTTC. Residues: CASSYAGDSYTF.

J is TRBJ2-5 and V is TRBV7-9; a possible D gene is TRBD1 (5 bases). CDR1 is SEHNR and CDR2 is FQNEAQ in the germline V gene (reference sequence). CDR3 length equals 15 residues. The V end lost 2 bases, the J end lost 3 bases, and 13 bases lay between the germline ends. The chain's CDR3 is CASSLLGRVEETQYF. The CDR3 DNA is TGTGCCAGCAGCTTACTGGGCAGGGTGGAAGAGACCCAGTACTTC.

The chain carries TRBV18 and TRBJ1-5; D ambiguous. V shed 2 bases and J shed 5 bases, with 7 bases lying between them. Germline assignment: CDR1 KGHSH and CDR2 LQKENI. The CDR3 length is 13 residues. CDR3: CASSPSGYQPQHF. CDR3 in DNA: TGTGCCAGCTCACCAAGCGGCTATCAGCCCCAGCATTTT.

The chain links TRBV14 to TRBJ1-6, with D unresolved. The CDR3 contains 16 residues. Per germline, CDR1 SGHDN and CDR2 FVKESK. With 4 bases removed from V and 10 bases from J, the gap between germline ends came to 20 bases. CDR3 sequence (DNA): TGTGCCAGCAGCCCAGGCGCTGGCGGGTACCCATCACCCCTCCACTTT. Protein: CASSPGAGGYPSPLHF.

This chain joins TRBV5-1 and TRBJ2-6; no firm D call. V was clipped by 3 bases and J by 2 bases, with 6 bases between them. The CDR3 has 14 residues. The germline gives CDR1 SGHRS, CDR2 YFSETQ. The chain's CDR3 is CASSSGTGANVLTF. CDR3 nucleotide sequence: TGCGCCAGCAGCTCCGGTACTGGGGCCAACGTCCTGACTTTC.

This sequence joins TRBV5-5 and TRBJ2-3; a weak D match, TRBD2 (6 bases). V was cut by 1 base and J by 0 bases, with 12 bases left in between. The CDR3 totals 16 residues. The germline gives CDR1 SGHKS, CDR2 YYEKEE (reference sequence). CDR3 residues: CASSLIWRGSTDTQYF. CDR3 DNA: TGTGCCAGCAGCTTGATTTGGCGGGGAAGCACAGATACGCAGTATTTT.

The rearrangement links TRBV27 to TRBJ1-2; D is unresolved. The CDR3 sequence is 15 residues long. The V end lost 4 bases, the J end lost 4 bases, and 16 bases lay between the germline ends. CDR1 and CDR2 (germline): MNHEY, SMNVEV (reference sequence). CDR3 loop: CASSSNSILSYGYTF. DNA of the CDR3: TGTGCCAGCAGTTCCAACTCTATTTTGAGCTATGGCTACACCTTC.

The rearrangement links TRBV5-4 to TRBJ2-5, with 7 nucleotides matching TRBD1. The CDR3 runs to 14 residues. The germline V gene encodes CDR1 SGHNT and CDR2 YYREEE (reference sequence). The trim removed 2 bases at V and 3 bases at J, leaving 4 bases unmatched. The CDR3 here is CASSFRQGKETQYF. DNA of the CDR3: TGTGCCAGCAGCTTTCGACAGGGTAAAGAGACCCAGTACTTC.

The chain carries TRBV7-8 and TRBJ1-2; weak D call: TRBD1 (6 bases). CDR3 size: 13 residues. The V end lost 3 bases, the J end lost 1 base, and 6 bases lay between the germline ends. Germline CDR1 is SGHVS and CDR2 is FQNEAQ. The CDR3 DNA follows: TGTGCCAGCAGCTTGGACAGTAACTATGGCTACACCTTC. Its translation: CASSLDSNYGYTF.

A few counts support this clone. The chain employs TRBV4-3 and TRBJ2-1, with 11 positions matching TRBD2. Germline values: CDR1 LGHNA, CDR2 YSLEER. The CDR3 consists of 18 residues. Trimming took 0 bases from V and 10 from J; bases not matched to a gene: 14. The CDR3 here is CASSQDLAGSGRGEEQFF. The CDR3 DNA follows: TGCGCCAGCAGCCAAGATCTGGCGGGTAGCGGGAGGGGAGAGGAGCAGTTCTTC.

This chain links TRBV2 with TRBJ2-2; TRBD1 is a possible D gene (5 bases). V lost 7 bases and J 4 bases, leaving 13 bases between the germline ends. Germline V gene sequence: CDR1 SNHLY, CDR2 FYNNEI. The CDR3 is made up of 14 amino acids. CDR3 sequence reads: CASKGVRGTGELFF. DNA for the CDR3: TGTGCCAGCAAAGGGGTTAGGGGCACCGGGGAGCTGTTTTTT.

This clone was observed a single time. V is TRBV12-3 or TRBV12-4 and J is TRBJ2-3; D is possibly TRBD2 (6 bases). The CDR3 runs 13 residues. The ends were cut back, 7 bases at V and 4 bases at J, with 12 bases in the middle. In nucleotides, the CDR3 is TGTGCCAGCAACCGGGACTCTTCAGATACGCAGTATTTT. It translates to CASNRDSSDTQYF.

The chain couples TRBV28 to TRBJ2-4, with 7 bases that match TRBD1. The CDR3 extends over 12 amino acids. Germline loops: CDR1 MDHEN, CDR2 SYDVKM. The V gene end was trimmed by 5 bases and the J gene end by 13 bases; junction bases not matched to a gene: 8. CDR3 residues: CASSPPGTAQYF. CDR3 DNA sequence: TGTGCCAGCAGTCCGCCAGGGACAGCACAGTACTTC.

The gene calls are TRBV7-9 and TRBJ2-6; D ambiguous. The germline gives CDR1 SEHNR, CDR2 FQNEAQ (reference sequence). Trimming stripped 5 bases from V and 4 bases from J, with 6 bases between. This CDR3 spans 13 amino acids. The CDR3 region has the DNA TGTGCCAGCAGCCGAAGCGGGGCCAACGTCCTGACTTTC. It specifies CASSRSGANVLTF.

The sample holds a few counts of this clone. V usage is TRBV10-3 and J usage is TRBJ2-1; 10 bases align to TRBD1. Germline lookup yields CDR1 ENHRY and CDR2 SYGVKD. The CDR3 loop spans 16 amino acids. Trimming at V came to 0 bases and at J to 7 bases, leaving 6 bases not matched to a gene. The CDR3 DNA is TGTGCCATCAGTGAGTCATTTGGACAGGGGGTAAATGAGCAGTTCTTC. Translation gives CAISESFGQGVNEQFF.

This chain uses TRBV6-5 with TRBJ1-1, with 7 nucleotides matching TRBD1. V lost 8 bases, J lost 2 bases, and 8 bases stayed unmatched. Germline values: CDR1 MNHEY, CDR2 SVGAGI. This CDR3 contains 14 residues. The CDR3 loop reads CASGQGVGNTEAFF. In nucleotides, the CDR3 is TGTGCCAGCGGCCAGGGGGTCGGTAACACTGAAGCTTTCTTT.

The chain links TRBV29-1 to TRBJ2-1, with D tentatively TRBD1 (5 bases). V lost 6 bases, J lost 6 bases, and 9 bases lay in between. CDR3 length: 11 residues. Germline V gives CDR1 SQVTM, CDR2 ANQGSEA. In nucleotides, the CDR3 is TGCAGCGTAGGACATCTCAATGAGCAGTTCTTC. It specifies CSVGHLNEQFF.

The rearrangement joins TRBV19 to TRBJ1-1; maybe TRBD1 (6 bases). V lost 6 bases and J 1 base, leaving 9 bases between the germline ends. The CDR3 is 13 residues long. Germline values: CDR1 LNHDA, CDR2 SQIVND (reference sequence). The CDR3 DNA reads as TGTGCCAGTAGCCGGGACACGAACACTGAAGCTTTCTTT. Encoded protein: CASSRDTNTEAFF.

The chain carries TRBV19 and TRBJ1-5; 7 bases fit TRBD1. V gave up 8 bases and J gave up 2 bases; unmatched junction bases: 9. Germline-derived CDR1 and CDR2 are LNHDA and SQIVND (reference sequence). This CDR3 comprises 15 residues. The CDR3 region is CASGDTDRGNQPQHF. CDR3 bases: TGTGCCAGTGGTGATACTGACAGGGGCAATCAGCCCCAGCATTTT.

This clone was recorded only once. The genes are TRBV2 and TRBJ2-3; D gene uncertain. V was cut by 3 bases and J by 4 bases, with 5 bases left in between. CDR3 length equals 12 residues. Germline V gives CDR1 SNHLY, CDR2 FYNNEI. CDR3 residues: CASSDRADTQYF. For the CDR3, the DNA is TGTGCCAGCAGTGACCGAGCAGATACGCAGTATTTT.

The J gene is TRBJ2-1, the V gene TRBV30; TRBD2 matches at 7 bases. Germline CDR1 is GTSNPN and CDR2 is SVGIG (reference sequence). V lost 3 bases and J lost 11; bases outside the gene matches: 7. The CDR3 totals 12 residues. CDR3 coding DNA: TGTGCCTGGAGCCCCGAGCGGGGCCAGCAGTTCTTC. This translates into CAWSPERGQQFF.

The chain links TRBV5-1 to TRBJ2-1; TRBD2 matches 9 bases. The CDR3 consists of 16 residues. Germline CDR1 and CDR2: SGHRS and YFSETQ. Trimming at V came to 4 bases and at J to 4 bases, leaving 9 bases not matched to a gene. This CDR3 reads CASSTRQREVYNEQFF. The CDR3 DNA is TGCGCCAGCAGCACGCGGCAGCGGGAGGTTTACAATGAGCAGTTCTTC.